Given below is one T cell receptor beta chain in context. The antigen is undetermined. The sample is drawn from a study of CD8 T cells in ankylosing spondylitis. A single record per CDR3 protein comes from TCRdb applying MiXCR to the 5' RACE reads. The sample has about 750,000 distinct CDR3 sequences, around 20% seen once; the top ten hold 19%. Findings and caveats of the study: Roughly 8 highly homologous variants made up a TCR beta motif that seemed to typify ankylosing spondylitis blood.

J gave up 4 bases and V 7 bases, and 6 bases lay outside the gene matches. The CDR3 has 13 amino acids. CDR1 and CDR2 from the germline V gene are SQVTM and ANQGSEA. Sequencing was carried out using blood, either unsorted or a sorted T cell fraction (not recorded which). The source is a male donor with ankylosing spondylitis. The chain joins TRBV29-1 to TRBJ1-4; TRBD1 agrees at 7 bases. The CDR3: CSGGDSHNEKLFF. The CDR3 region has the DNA TGCAGCGGGGGGGACAGCCATAATGAAAAACTGTTTTTT.